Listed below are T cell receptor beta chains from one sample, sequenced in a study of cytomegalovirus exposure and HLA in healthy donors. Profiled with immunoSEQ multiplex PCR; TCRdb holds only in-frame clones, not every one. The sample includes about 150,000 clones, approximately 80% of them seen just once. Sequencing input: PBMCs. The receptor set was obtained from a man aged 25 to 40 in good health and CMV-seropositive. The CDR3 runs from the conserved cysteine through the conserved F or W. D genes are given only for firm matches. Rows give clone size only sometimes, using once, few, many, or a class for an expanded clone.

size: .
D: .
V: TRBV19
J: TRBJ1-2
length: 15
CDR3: CASSIDDALADGYTF
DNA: TGTGCCAGTAGTATAGACGACGCCCTAGCAGATGGCTACACCTTC

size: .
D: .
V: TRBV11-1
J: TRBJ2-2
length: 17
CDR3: CASSSKGDYVHTGELFF
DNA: TGTGCCAGCAGCTCCAAGGGGGACTACGTCCATACCGGGGAGCTGTTTTTT

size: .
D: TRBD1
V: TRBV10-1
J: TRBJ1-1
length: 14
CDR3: CASSDLDRAEGTFF
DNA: TGCGCCAGCAGTGACCTGGACAGGGCTGAGGGAACTTTCTTT

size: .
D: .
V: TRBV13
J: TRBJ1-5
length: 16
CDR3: CASNSAAAGVNQPQHF
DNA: TGTGCCAGCAACTCCGCCGCTGCAGGGGTGAATCAGCCCCAGCATTTT

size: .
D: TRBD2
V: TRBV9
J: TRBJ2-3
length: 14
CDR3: CASGFGGGTDTQYF
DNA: TGTGCAAGCGGCTTCGGCGGGGGGACAGATACGCAGTATTTT

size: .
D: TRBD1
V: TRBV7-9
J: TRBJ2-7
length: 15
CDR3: CASSLTGTGSYEQYF
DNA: TGTGCCAGCAGCTTGACCGGGACAGGCTCCTACGAGCAGTACTTC

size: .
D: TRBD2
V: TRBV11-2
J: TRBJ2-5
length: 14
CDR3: CASSLGLAKETQYF
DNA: TGTGCCAGCAGCCTAGGACTAGCCAAAGAGACCCAGTACTTC

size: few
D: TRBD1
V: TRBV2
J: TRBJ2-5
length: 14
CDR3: CASRLTGDGETQYF
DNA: TGTGCCAGCAGACTCACAGGGGATGGGGAGACCCAGTACTTC

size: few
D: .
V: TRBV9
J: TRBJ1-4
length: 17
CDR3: CASSVGGYWRGNEKLFF
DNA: TGTGCCAGCAGCGTTGGCGGATACTGGAGGGGTAATGAAAAACTGTTTTTT

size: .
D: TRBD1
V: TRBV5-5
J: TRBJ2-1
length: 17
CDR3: CASRSSFSGGEENEQFF
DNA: TGTGCCAGCAGGTCCTCATTCTCAGGGGGAGAGGAGAATGAGCAGTTCTTC

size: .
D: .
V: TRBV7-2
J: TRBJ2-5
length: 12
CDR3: CASSRTFETQYF
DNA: TGTGCCAGCAGCCGGACTTTTGAGACCCAGTACTTC

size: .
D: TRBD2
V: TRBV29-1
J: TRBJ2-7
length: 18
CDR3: CSVGKGCEGLAASYEQYF
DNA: TGCAGCGTTGGAAAGGGGTGCGAGGGGCTAGCGGCATCCTACGAGCAGTACTTC

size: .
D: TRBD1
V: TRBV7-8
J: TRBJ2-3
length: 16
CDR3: CASSSGQGEGSDTQYF
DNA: TGTGCCAGCAGCTCGGGACAGGGGGAAGGATCAGATACGCAGTATTTT

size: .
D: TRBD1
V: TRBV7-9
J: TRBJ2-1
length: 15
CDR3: CASSTYRGNMNEQFF
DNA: TGTGCCAGCAGCACGTACAGGGGGAATATGAATGAGCAGTTCTTC

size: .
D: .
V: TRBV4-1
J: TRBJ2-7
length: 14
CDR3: CASSQGLGAYEQYF
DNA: TGCGCCAGCAGCCAGGGACTCGGCGCCTACGAGCAGTACTTC

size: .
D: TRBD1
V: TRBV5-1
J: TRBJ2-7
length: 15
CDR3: CASSLETGYRYEQYF
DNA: TGCGCCAGCAGCTTGGAGACAGGGTACCGCTACGAGCAGTACTTC